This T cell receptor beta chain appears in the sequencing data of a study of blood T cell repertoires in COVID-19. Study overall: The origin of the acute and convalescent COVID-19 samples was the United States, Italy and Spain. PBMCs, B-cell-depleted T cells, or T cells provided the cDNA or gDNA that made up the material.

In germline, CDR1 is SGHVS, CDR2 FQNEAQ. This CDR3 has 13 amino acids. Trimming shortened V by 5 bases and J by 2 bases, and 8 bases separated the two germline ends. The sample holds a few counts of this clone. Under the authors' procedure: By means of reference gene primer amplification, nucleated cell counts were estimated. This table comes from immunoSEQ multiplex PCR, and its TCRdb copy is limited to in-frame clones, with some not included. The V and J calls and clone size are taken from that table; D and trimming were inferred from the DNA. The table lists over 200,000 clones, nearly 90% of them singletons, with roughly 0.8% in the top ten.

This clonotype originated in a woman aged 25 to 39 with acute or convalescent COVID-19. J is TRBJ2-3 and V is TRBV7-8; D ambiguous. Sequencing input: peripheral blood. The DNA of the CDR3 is TGTGCCAGCAGCCGAATTAACACAGATACGCAGTATTTT. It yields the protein CASSRINTDTQYF.